This T cell receptor (beta chain) originates from a study of blood T cell repertoires in COVID-19. Study-wide context: The study drew acute and convalescent COVID-19 samples from the United States, Italy and Spain. From T cells, B-cell-depleted T cells, or PBMCs came the material, which was cDNA or gDNA.

This table comes from immunoSEQ multiplex PCR, and its TCRdb copy is limited to in-frame clones, with some not included. This sample has 200,000 to 300,000 clones; around 86% occur once, and the top ten carry around 10%. Per the germline V gene, CDR1 is SGHNT and CDR2 is YYREEE (reference sequence). Unmatched junction bases numbered 4, after V lost 0 bases and J lost 5 bases. The CDR3 has 14 residues. The TCR comes from a man in his forties who had recovered from COVID-19. The sample comprised peripheral blood. The V and J genes are TRBV5-4 and TRBJ1-2; TRBD1 matches 7 bases. CDR3: CASSLAARGYGYTF. In DNA form, the CDR3 reads TGTGCCAGCAGCTTGGCTGCCAGGGGGTATGGCTACACCTTC.